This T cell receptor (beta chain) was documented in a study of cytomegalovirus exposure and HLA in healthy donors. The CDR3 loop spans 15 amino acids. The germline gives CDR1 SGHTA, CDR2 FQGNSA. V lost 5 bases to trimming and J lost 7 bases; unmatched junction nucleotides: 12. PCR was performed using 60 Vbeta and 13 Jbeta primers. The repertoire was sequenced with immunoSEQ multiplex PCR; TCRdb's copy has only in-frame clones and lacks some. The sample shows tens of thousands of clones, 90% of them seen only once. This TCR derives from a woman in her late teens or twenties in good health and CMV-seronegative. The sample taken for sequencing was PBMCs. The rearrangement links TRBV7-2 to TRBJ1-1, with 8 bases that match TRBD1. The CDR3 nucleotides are TGTGCCAGCAGCCCCCTGCAGGGGGCGCACGGTGAAGCTTTCTTT. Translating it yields CASSPLQGAHGEAFF.